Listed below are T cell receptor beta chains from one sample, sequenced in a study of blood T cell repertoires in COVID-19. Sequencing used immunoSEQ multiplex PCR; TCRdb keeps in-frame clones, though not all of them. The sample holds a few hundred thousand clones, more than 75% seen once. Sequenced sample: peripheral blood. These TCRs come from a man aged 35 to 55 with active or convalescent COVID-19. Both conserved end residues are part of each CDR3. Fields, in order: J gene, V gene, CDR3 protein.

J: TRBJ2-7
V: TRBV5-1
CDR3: CASSLGPGQGLDEQYF

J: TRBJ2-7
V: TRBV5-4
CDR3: CASSRRTGLSYEQYF

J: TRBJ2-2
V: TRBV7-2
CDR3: CASSLEGGNTGELFF

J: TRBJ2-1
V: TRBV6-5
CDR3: CASRWGGNEQFF

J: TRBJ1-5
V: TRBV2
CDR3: CASRTTGNQPQHF

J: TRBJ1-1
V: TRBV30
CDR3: CAWSPGPWRAFF

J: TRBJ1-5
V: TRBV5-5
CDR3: CASSSDRGQSNQPQHF

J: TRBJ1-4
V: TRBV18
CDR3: CASSPQGATNEKLFF

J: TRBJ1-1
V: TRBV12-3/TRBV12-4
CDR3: CASSLVGWEAFF

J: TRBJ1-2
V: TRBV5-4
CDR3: CASSPTGSGYGYTF

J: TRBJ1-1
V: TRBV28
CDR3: CASSSPRGLNTEAFF

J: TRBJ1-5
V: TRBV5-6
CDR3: CASSLGQENQPQHF

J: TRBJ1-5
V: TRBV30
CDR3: CAWGQGTVNQPQHF

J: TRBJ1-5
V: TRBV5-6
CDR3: CASSSGQSQPQHF

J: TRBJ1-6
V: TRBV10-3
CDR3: CAISDGTVGTSPLHF

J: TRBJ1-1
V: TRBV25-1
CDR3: CASRPGQGEAFF

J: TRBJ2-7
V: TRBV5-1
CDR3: CASSPWTSGSSYEQYF

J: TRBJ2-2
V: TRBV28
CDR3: CASGEGVTGELFF

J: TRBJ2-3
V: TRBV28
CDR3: CASSLFGGLAVMDTDTQYF

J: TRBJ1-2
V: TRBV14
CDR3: CASSHYQGQGGHTF

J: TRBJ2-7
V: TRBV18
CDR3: CASSPDRASSYEQYF

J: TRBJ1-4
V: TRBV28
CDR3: CAISRQEKLFF

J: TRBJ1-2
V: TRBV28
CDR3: CASSLWAGKSGYTF

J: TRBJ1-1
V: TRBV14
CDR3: CASSQTGQTNTEAFF

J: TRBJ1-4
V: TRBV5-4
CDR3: CASSPDRTSNEKLFF

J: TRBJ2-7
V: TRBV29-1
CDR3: CSVVASGEQYF

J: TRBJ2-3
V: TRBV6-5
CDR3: CASSPVGPSTDTQYF

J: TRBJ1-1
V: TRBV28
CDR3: CASWLPGGTYSRPNTEAFF

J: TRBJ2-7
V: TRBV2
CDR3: CASSEYGPEGYEQYF

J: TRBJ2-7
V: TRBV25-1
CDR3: CASSDLGRGGPSYEQYF

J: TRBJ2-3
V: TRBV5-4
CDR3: CASSLDGGPSTDTQYF

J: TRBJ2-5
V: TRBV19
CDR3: CASREMGGETQYF

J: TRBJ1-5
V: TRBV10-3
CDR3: CAISEFAVNSNQPQHF

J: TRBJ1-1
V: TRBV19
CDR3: CASMTRGARFGGTEAFF

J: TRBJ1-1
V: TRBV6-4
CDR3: CASSEGQGKAFF

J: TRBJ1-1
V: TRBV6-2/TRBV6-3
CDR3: CASSYSPTGRTEAFF

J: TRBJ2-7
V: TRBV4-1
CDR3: CASRRMGSTGEQYF

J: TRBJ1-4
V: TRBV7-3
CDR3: CASSLKPGEKLFF

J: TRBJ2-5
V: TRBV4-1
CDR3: CASTPTPRWETQYF

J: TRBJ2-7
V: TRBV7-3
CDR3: CASSLTGGAAGNYEQYF

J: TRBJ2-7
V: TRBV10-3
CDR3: CAISDLGIRGSSYEQYF

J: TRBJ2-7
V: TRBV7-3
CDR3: CASSLTPGFEQYF

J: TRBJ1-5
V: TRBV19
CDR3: CASSMIREARDSNQPQHF

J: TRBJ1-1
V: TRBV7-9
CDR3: CASSAVSSNTEAFF

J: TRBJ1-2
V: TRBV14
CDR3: CASSPRTGDGYTF

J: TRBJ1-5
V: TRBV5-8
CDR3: CASSLRQGGGQPQHF

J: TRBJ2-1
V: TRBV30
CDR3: CAWSVGGRTRDEQFF

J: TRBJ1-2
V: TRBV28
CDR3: CASLRTGTIYVYTF

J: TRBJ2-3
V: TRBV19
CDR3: CASSIPDRGLADTQYF

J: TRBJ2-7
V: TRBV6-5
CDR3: CASSYGGPSGGYEQYF